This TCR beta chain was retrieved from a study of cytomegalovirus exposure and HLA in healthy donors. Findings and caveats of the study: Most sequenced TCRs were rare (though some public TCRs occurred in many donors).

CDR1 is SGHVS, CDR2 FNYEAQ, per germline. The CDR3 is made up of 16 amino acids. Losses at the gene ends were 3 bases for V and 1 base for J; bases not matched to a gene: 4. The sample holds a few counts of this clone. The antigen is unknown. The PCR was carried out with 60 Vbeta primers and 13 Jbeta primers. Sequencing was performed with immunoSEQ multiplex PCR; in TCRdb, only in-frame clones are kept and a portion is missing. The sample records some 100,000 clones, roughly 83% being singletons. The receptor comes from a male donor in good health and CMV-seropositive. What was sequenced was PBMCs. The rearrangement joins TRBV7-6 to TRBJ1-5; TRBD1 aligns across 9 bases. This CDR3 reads CASSLGTGSSNQPQHF. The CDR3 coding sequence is TGTGCCAGCAGCTTGGGGACAGGGAGCAGCAATCAGCCCCAGCATTTT.